The 18 T cell receptor beta chains below were found in one sample sequenced in a study of cytomegalovirus exposure and HLA in healthy donors. PCR used 60 Vbeta primers and 13 Jbeta primers. The assay was immunoSEQ multiplex PCR, and TCRdb's table has in-frame clones only and misses some. This sample yields 250,000 to 300,000 clones, of which about four fifths are seen a single time; about 2% belongs to the top ten. Sequenced sample: PBMCs. These receptors came from a woman in her thirties or forties in good health and CMV-seropositive.

The rearrangement links TRBV30 to TRBJ1-1; 11 bases are shared with TRBD1. Per the germline V gene, CDR1 is GTSNPN and CDR2 is SVGIG (reference sequence). The CDR3 consists of 13 residues. V lost 5 bases to trimming and J lost 6 bases; unmatched junction nucleotides: 5. CDR3 bases: TGTGCCTGGTCCCAGGGACAGGGGGCTGAAGCTTTCTTT. Amino acids: CAWSQGQGAEAFF.

This clone is a singleton in its sample. This sample includes further DNA sequences coding for the same CDR3. The chain combines TRBV2 with TRBJ1-5, with D perhaps matching TRBD1 (5 bases). V was pared by 4 bases and J by 7 bases, with 11 bases between. Per germline, CDR1 SNHLY and CDR2 FYNNEI. The CDR3 sequence is 13 residues long. The CDR3 region has the DNA TGTGCCAGCAGTGCGGGGGAAGTGCAGCCCCAGCATTTT. Protein: CASSAGEVQPQHF.

The CDR3 DNA is TGTGCCAGCAGCTTAGACGGGAGCCCCTCCTACAATGAGCAGTTCTTC. Encoded protein: CASSLDGSPSYNEQFF. The chain links TRBV7-9 to TRBJ2-1; D perhaps matches TRBD2 (6 bases). From germline, CDR1 is SEHNR and CDR2 FQNEAQ (reference sequence). Trimming took 1 base from V and 0 from J, leaving 10 bases between them. CDR3 size: 16 residues.

The chain couples TRBV5-8 to TRBJ2-7; 7 bases are a match to TRBD1. Trimming at V came to 3 bases and at J to 3 bases, leaving 9 bases not matched to a gene. Per germline, CDR1 SGHTS and CDR2 YDEGEE. The CDR3 is made up of 15 amino acids. CDR3 DNA sequence: TGTGCCAGCAGCTCGAATGACAGGGTAGGCTACGAGCAGTACTTC. As protein: CASSSNDRVGYEQYF.

The chain couples TRBV7-9 to TRBJ1-5; tentatively, D is TRBD1 (6 bases). The CDR3 spans 15 residues. Germline lookup yields CDR1 SEHNR and CDR2 FQNEAQ (reference sequence). With 3 bases removed from V and 4 bases from J, the gap between germline ends came to 13 bases. CDR3 nucleotides: TGTGCCAGCAGCTTTTCAGGGGATGGAAATCAGCCCCAGCATTTT. Amino acids: CASSFSGDGNQPQHF.

As for this clone: One junction end does not reproduce the germline sequence, and a read error may be involved. The rearrangement uses TRBV11-3 and TRBJ2-1; D is possibly TRBD1 (7 bases). Germline V gene lookup returns CDR1 SGHNT and CDR2 YENEEA. The CDR3 loop spans 15 amino acids. This chain's CDR3 is CASSLRGDSFNQRLF. CDR3 DNA: TGTGCCAGCAGCTTACGCGGGGACAGCTTTAATCAGCGGCTCTTC.

The chain is built from TRBV11-2 and TRBJ2-1; 11 bases are a match to TRBD2. This CDR3 spans 18 amino acids. Germline V lookup: CDR1 SGHAT, CDR2 FQNNGV. Unmatched junction bases numbered 7, after V lost 1 base and J lost 2 bases. CDR3: CASSLGPVTSGTYNEQFF. The CDR3 DNA reads TGTGCCAGCAGCTTAGGCCCGGTGACTAGCGGGACCTACAATGAGCAGTTCTTC.

The chain uses TRBV10-3 and TRBJ2-7; 9 bases match TRBD2. The CDR3 sequence is 13 residues long. V was pared by 7 bases and J by 7 bases, with 8 bases of the junction left unmatched. Germline-derived CDR1 and CDR2 are ENHRY and SYGVKD. DNA of the CDR3: TGTGCCATCACCCGTGTGCTAGCGGGGGAGCAGTACTTC. Its protein is CAITRVLAGEQYF.

V usage is TRBV5-4 and J usage is TRBJ2-5; 7 bases map to TRBD1. Per germline, CDR1 SGHNT and CDR2 YYREEE (reference sequence). The CDR3 contains 14 residues. V lost 0 bases to trimming and J lost 9 bases; unmatched junction nucleotides: 8. CDR3 loop: CASSLDRGVEAQYF. The CDR3 nucleotides read TGTGCCAGCAGCTTGGACAGGGGAGTTGAGGCCCAGTACTTC.

The chain joins TRBV6-4 to TRBJ2-2; D ambiguous. The CDR3 covers 14 residues. Germline V gene lookup returns CDR1 MRHNA and CDR2 SNTAGT. Trimming shortened V by 5 bases and J by 7 bases, and 14 bases separated the two germline ends. The CDR3 is CASSRGPVGGELFF. The CDR3 DNA is TGTGCCAGCAGTCGAGGCCCCGTGGGCGGGGAGCTGTTTTTT.

This chain connects TRBV7-9 to TRBJ1-5; D is unresolved. The V and J ends lost 5 bases and 7 bases respectively, with 15 bases between them. CDR3 length: 14 amino acids. Germline-derived CDR1 and CDR2 are SEHNR and FQNEAQ (reference sequence). The DNA for the CDR3 is TGTGCCAGCAGCCCTGGCAGGTCTGAGCAGCCCCAGCATTTT. Protein: CASSPGRSEQPQHF.

The DNA of the CDR3 is TGTGCCAGCAGTTACTACCGCGGAGTCGGGGAGACCCAGTACTTC. This gives the protein CASSYYRGVGETQYF. The chain recombines TRBV27 with TRBJ2-5; D unresolved. Per germline, CDR1 MNHEY and CDR2 SMNVEV (reference sequence). Trimming left V 4 bases short and J 5 bases short, with 17 bases between. CDR3 length: 15 amino acids.

A single count supports this clone. The CDR3 loop reads CASSYSGGTGPEGYTF. In DNA, the CDR3 is TGTGCCAGCAGTTACTCGGGGGGGACAGGTCCAGAAGGCTACACCTTC. The chain links TRBV6-5 to TRBJ1-2, with 8 positions matching TRBD1. The CDR3 is made up of 16 amino acids. Trimming took 0 bases from V and 8 from J; bases not matched to a gene: 11. The germline gives CDR1 MNHEY, CDR2 SVGAGI.

The V and J genes are TRBV2 and TRBJ2-1, with 11 bases lining up with TRBD2. Germline values: CDR1 SNHLY, CDR2 FYNNEI. The CDR3 sequence is 16 residues long. Trimming took 2 bases from V and 6 from J; bases not matched to a gene: 6. The DNA for the CDR3 is TGTGCCAGCAGTGAACCCCTAGCGGGAGGTGGCAATGAGCAGTTCTTC. Encoded protein: CASSEPLAGGGNEQFF.

This clone was observed a few times. The V and J genes are TRBV6-1 and TRBJ1-1; unclear D gene. In germline, CDR1 is MNHNS, CDR2 SASEGT. V was cut by 11 bases and J by 1 base, with 14 bases left in between. The CDR3 totals 13 residues. Here the CDR3 DNA reads TGTGCCCTCATCGCGCCCGAGAACACTGAAGCTTTCTTT. Translation: CALIAPENTEAFF.

The chain is built from TRBV6-1 and TRBJ1-5; tentatively, D is TRBD1 (5 bases). The germline V and J ends were trimmed by 2 bases and 2 bases, with 13 bases remaining between them. The CDR3 runs to 16 residues. The germline gives CDR1 MNHNS, CDR2 SASEGT. Here the CDR3 reads CASSENVQGGNQPQHF. CDR3 sequence (DNA): TGTGCCAGCAGTGAAAATGTGCAGGGTGGCAATCAGCCCCAGCATTTT.

The CDR3: CASSLVAGADTQYF. In DNA form, the CDR3 reads TGTGCCAGCAGCTTAGTGGCGGGGGCCGATACGCAGTATTTT. This chain connects TRBV7-9 to TRBJ2-3; D is perhaps TRBD2 (7 bases). CDR1 is SEHNR and CDR2 is FQNEAQ in the germline V gene (reference sequence). Trimming cost V 1 base and J 6 bases, with 11 bases left between them. This CDR3 contains 14 residues.

This clone was seen a single time. Different DNA sequences within this sample yield the same CDR3. The gene calls are TRBV28 and TRBJ2-3; TRBD1 aligns across 11 bases. The length of the CDR3 is 15 residues. V trimming: 3 bases; J trimming: 3 bases; junction bases outside the gene matches: 2. In germline, CDR1 is MDHEN, CDR2 SYDVKM. CDR3 protein: CASSLGTGGTDTQYF. CDR3 sequence (DNA): TGTGCCAGCAGTTTGGGGACAGGGGGAACAGATACGCAGTATTTT.